Shown below are 21 T cell receptor beta chains from a single sample sequenced in a study of Graves' ophthalmopathy and Graves' hyperthyroidism. For repertoire sequencing, the TCR beta CDR3 regions were amplified from RNA transcripts. The first-round RT-PCR employed HTBI primers together with the Qiagen OneStep RT-PCR kit. A multiplex PCR was then performed as the second round. From the multiplex PCR reads, TCRdb called clonotypes with MiXCR, one entry per CDR3 protein. The sample contains 650,000 to 900,000 distinct CDR3 sequences, 40% of which appear only once. Sequencing used peripheral blood. The receptors stem from an adult man with Graves' ophthalmopathy.

CDR3 DNA: TGTGCCACGCTATTGGGGGGGAACACCATATATTTT. As protein: CATLLGGNTIYF. V and J are TRBV10-3 and TRBJ1-3; tentative D call: TRBD1 (5 bases). Trimming shortened V by 10 bases and J by 7 bases, and 14 bases separated the two germline ends. CDR1 is ENHRY and CDR2 is SYGVKD in the germline V gene. The CDR3 runs 12 residues.

The chain links TRBV24-1 to TRBJ1-2; TRBD1 aligns across 7 bases. The CDR3 spans 17 residues. The germline V gene encodes CDR1 KGHDR and CDR2 SFDVKD. V lost 3 bases and J lost 4; bases outside the gene matches: 13. Here the CDR3 reads CATSDRSRQGIIYGYTF. The DNA of the CDR3 is TGTGCCACCAGTGATCGTAGCCGACAGGGAATCATCTATGGCTACACCTTC.

The sample holds many counts of this clonotype. J is TRBJ2-7 and V is TRBV7-8, with D tentatively TRBD1 (6 bases). With 3 bases removed from V and 2 bases from J, the gap between germline ends came to 8 bases. Germline V gene lookup returns CDR1 SGHVS and CDR2 FQNEAQ. CDR3 length equals 13 residues. As DNA, the CDR3 is TGTGCCAGCAGCTTGGACAGCGCCTACGAGCAGTACTTC. This translates into CASSLDSAYEQYF.

The chain couples TRBV7-9 to TRBJ2-5, with D possibly matching TRBD2 (6 bases). Trimming shortened V by 4 bases and J by 4 bases, and 16 bases separated the two germline ends. Germline V gives CDR1 SEHNR, CDR2 FQNEAQ (reference sequence). The CDR3 has 15 amino acids. The CDR3 DNA reads as TGTGCCAGCAGCTCCCACGGAGGGGCGGGAGAGACCCAGTACTTC. Its protein is CASSSHGGAGETQYF.

The chain has TRBV11-1 and TRBJ1-2; the D gene is possibly TRBD1 (6 bases). The CDR3 covers 13 residues. The germline gives CDR1 SGHAT, CDR2 FQDESV (reference sequence). V shed 6 bases and J shed 13 bases, with 21 bases lying between them. In nucleotides, the CDR3 is TGTGCCAGCAGTGAACCAGGGGACACCAGTGGCACCTTC. Protein: CASSEPGDTSGTF.

The CDR3 here is CASSSTSGTSPLHF. CDR3 sequence (DNA): TGTGCCAGCAGTAGTACCTCCGGGACTTCACCCCTCCACTTT. This sequence joins TRBV6-1 and TRBJ1-6, with a tentative D call TRBD1 (5 bases). The CDR3 has 14 residues. The V gene lost 5 bases and the J gene lost 9 bases, with 14 bases spanning the gap. Germline V CDR1 and CDR2: MNHNS, SASEGT.

The chain joins TRBV5-1 to TRBJ1-4; D gene ambiguous. V was trimmed by 5 bases and J by 3 bases, leaving 11 bases between them. This CDR3 is built from 14 residues. CDR1 and CDR2 from the germline V gene are SGHRS and YFSETQ. DNA for the CDR3: TGCGCCAGCAGTTGGACGGCTTCTAATGAAAAACTGTTTTTT. Amino acids: CASSWTASNEKLFF.

The V gene is TRBV19, the J gene TRBJ1-1, with TRBD1 matching over 10 bases. The CDR3 sequence is 18 residues long. Germline V gene lookup returns CDR1 LNHDA and CDR2 SQIVND (reference sequence). The J segment lost 0 bases and the V segment lost 8 bases, leaving 15 bases of the junction unmatched. CDR3 sequence reads: CASRKAAAGTGVNTEAFF. The CDR3 nucleotides read TGTGCCAGTCGTAAAGCGGCCGCCGGGACAGGGGTGAACACTGAAGCTTTCTTT.

A note on this clonotype: With a much larger clone just one base away, this may be a read error. The chain employs TRBV24-1 and TRBJ1-5, with a possible D match to TRBD1 (6 bases). V was clipped by 11 bases and J by 2 bases, with 15 bases between them. The length of the CDR3 is 14 residues. Germline V CDR1 and CDR2: KGHDR, SFDVKD. The CDR3 is CASTQGGGNQPQHF. The CDR3 coding sequence is TGTGCCAGTACACAGGGAGGAGGCAATCAGCCCCAGCATTTT.

This chain connects TRBV7-2 to TRBJ2-5; D is unresolved. Per germline, CDR1 SGHTA and CDR2 FQGNSA. The CDR3 totals 12 residues. V shed 2 bases and J shed 11 bases, with 12 bases lying between them. The CDR3 here is CASSLFRVDQYF. The CDR3 DNA follows: TGTGCCAGCAGCTTATTTCGGGTGGATCAGTACTTC. Looking up the rest from reference TRBV7-2 and TRBJ2-5 gives the full variable domain: GAGVSQSPSNKVTEKGKDVELRCDPISGHTALYWYRQSLGQGLEFLIYFQGNSAPDKSGLPSDRFSAERTGGSVSTLTIQRTQQEDSAVYLCASSLFRVDQYFGPGTRLLVL.

This clonotype was counted at least ten times. The gene calls are TRBV7-2 and TRBJ2-5; TRBD2 aligns across 10 bases. The CDR3 has 14 amino acids. Germline V lookup: CDR1 SGHTA, CDR2 FQGNSA. With 6 bases clipped from V and 4 bases from J, the junction kept 5 bases outside the gene matches. This chain's CDR3 is CASSLTSGSETQYF. CDR3 bases: TGTGCCAGCAGTTTGACTAGCGGGTCAGAGACCCAGTACTTC.

On this clonotype itself: A read error is possible here, since a much larger clone lies one base away. The final CDR3 position lacks the conserved phenylalanine or tryptophan, pointing to a likely read error. The V gene is TRBV10-2, the J gene TRBJ2-7; TRBD2 agrees at 10 bases. Germline loops: CDR1 WSHSY, CDR2 SAAADI. V lost 6 bases, J lost 4 bases, and 9 bases stayed unmatched. The CDR3 is 15 residues long. Here the CDR3 DNA reads TGCGCCAGCAGCCCACGGACTAGCGGAGAATACGAGCAGTACCTC. Its protein is CASSPRTSGEYEQYL.

This clonotype has more than one count but fewer than ten. The gene calls are TRBV7-9 and TRBJ1-4, with a weak D call TRBD1 (6 bases). With 7 bases removed from V and 5 bases from J, the gap between germline ends came to 14 bases. The CDR3 is 14 amino acids. The germline V gene has CDR1 SEHNR and CDR2 FQNEAQ (reference sequence). The CDR3 DNA follows: TGTGCCAGCACCCTACAGGGTTCGAATGAAAAACTGTTTTTT. It translates to CASTLQGSNEKLFF.

This clonotype turned up a few times. The rearrangement links TRBV2 to TRBJ2-7, with D maybe TRBD1 (6 bases). The germline V gene has CDR1 SNHLY and CDR2 FYNNEI. Trimming took off 6 bases at V and 2 bases at J, with 14 bases between the two ends. The CDR3 is 14 amino acids. CDR3 nucleotides: TGTGCCAGCAGGGATTACAGGGATGCCTACGAGCAGTACTTC. Its translation: CASRDYRDAYEQYF.

The sample holds many counts of this clonotype. One end of the junction varies from germline; a read error may be responsible. The rearrangement uses TRBV15 and TRBJ2-7; D is possibly TRBD1 or TRBD2 (5 bases each). Looked up from germline, CDR1 is LNHNV and CDR2 is YYDKDF (reference sequence). The CDR3 totals 13 residues. CDR3 in amino acids: CATSRDRGYGQYF. The CDR3 bases are TGTGCCACCAGCAGAGATCGGGGCTACGGGCAGTACTTC.

The genes are TRBV24-1 and TRBJ1-5, with 8 bases that match TRBD1. CDR3 length: 14 residues. The V and J ends lost 11 bases and 6 bases, in that order; junction bases with no gene match: 11. CDR1 and CDR2 from the germline V gene are KGHDR and SFDVKD. CDR3 sequence: CASTEDRAVQPQHF. CDR3 DNA: TGTGCCAGCACCGAGGACAGGGCAGTTCAGCCCCAGCATTTT.

The table lists this clonotype with many counts. The chain combines TRBV20-1 with TRBJ1-1; D unclear. Germline V gene data show CDR1 as DFQATT and CDR2 as SNEGSKA (reference sequence). There are 13 residues in the CDR3. Deletions cut 0 bases from V and 6 bases from J, with 11 bases between. The CDR3, as DNA: TGCAGTGCTAGAGACAGGTCAGAGGCTGAAGCTTTCTTT. It is translated as CSARDRSEAEAFF.

There are a few counts of this clonotype. The CDR3 sequence: CASSHSPYEQYF. CDR3 in DNA: TGTGCCAGCAGCCATAGTCCCTACGAGCAGTACTTC. The chain recombines TRBV11-2 with TRBJ2-7, with D uncertain. CDR3 length equals 12 residues. The V gene's germline CDR1 is SGHAT and CDR2 FQNNGV. V gave up 5 bases and J gave up 2 bases, with 7 bases separating them.

The chain employs TRBV10-3 and TRBJ2-7; 7 bases match TRBD2. From germline, CDR1 is ENHRY and CDR2 SYGVKD. V dropped 0 bases and J dropped 2; count of bases not matched to a gene: 4. The CDR3 loop spans 15 amino acids. DNA of the CDR3: TGTGCCATCAGTGAGTCGGCTAGCGGAGCCTACGAGCAGTACTTC. It specifies CAISESASGAYEQYF.

This chain uses TRBV11-1 with TRBJ2-7; D ambiguous. This CDR3 has 12 amino acids. Germline CDR1 SGHAT, CDR2 FQDESV (reference sequence). Written as DNA, the CDR3 is TGTGCTAGAGATCCCGCAGGCTACGAGCAGTACTTC. Protein product: CARDPAGYEQYF.

The chain carries TRBV29-1 and TRBJ1-1, with D unclear. CDR1 and CDR2 from the germline V gene are SQVTM and ANQGSEA. CDR3 length equals 10 residues. V was cut by 7 bases and J by 6 bases, with 9 bases left in between. The CDR3 loop is CSARTAEAFF. In nucleotides, the CDR3 is TGCAGCGCCCGGACGGCTGAAGCTTTCTTT.